Below, one T cell receptor beta chain is given with its context. It has no known antigen specificity. Per-nucleotide qualities are absent, and no much larger clonotype sits a single base away. Libraries came from PCR. For sequencing, an Illumina HiSeq 2500 was employed. TCR library preparation used molecular barcoding, with unique molecular identifiers applied to normalize quantification of the TCRbeta repertoire. TCRdb cleaned the public reads at Q25 with fastp, built clones with MiXCR and kept in-frame beta chains. Identical CDR3 protein sequences are pooled into one entry, listed with their most common genes and DNA. The sample data list 490,000 or so distinct CDR3 sequences, and approximately 13% of these were observed just once. The ten largest make up under 7% of the sample. The data originate from a study of T-cell reconstitution after alpha-beta-depleted transplantation in children (dated by TCRdb to about 2016). Notes on the research overall: Using TCR repertoire profiling, the study quantitatively followed how T-cell immune reconstitution unfolded in children after TCRalphabeta/CD19-depleted allogeneic hematopoietic cell transplantation.

Reading from cysteine to phenylalanine, the CDR3 counts 14 amino acids. The sequence is cut down to CDR3 DNA, 42 bases in frame from base 1. The germline V gene provides CDR1 MNHNS and CDR2 SASEGT. Trimmed from V: 4 bases; trimmed from J: 7 bases; junction bases lacking a gene match: 5. Specimen: PBMCs from the stem cell graft donor, collected from the stem cell graft. This sequence originates from a human donor who donated a stem cell graft to a child with combined immunodeficiency. The chain links TRBV6-1 with TRBJ1-5; the central 9 bases match TRBD1. The sequenced DNA: TGTGCCAGCAGTGTGGGACAGGGCCGGCAGCCCCAGCATTTT. It translates as CASSVGQGRQPQHF.